These 22 T cell receptor beta chains share one sample of origin, sequenced in a study of blood T cell repertoires in COVID-19. Here immunoSEQ multiplex PCR was the method, and the copy in TCRdb shows in-frame clones only, minus some. The data contain about 200,000 clones, 85% to 90% of them singletons. The sample consisted of PBMCs or T cells enriched from blood (not recorded which). These receptors came from a man aged 30 to 45 who had recovered from COVID-19.

The genes are TRBV7-2 and TRBJ2-4, with D possibly TRBD1 on 5 matching bases. This CDR3 has 14 amino acids. Trimming stripped 5 bases from V and 0 bases from J, with 8 bases between. CDR1 and CDR2 from the germline V gene are SGHTA and FQGNSA. The CDR3 reads CASSVDRAKNIQYF. The CDR3, as DNA: TGTGCCAGCAGCGTCGACAGAGCCAAAAACATTCAGTACTTC. Supplemented by reference TRBV7-2 and TRBJ2-4, the full variable domain reads GAGVSQSPSNKVTEKGKDVELRCDPISGHTALYWYRQSLGQGLEFLIYFQGNSAPDKSGLPSDRFSAERTGGSVSTLTIQRTQQEDSAVYLCASSVDRAKNIQYFGAGTRLSVL.

J is TRBJ2-7 and V is TRBV7-9, with 9 nucleotides matching TRBD1. V gave up 2 bases and J gave up 4 bases; unmatched junction bases: 6. The CDR3 totals 15 residues. The germline V gene encodes CDR1 SEHNR and CDR2 FQNEAQ (reference sequence). The CDR3: CASSLSQGASYEQYF. Written as DNA, the CDR3 is TGTGCCAGCAGCTTATCACAGGGGGCGAGTTACGAGCAGTACTTC. Filled out from reference TRBV7-9 and TRBJ2-7, the complete variable domain reads DTGVSQNPRHKITKRGQNVTFRCDPISEHNRLYWYRQTLGQGPEFLTYFQNEAQLEKSRLLSDRFSAERPKGSFSTLEIQRTEQGDSAMYLCASSLSQGASYEQYFGPGTRLTVT.

The chain links TRBV7-9 to TRBJ1-4; D gene ambiguous. CDR3 length equals 15 residues. V was shortened by 3 bases and J by 8 bases, with 16 bases between the two germline ends. The germline gives CDR1 SEHNR, CDR2 FQNEAQ (reference sequence). The CDR3 DNA reads as TGTGCCAGCAGCTTGGGGAGGGTATCTGAGGAAAAACTGTTTTTT. It specifies CASSLGRVSEEKLFF.

The genes are TRBV4-3 and TRBJ2-7, with 8 nucleotides matching TRBD2. The CDR3 is 14 residues long. V gave up 1 base and J gave up 4 bases; unmatched junction bases: 3. Germline V gene lookup returns CDR1 LGHNA and CDR2 YSLEER. CDR3 region: CASSQAGGPYEQYF. CDR3 coding DNA: TGCGCCAGCAGCCAAGCGGGGGGGCCGTACGAGCAGTACTTC.

The chain recombines TRBV18 with TRBJ2-5; the match to TRBD2 covers 7 bases. CDR1 KGHSH and CDR2 LQKENI come from the germline V gene. The CDR3 contains 14 residues. Trimming cost V 2 bases and J 6 bases; bases outside gene matches: 6. The CDR3 DNA sequence: TGTGCCAGCTCACCATACGGGGGGATAAAGACCCAGTACTTC. As protein: CASSPYGGIKTQYF.

This clone is a singleton in its sample. This chain links TRBV7-2 with TRBJ2-3; tentatively, D is TRBD2 (5 bases). CDR3 size: 17 residues. V was shortened by 2 bases and J by 1 base, with 16 bases between the two germline ends. Germline assignment: CDR1 SGHTA and CDR2 FQGNSA. The CDR3, as DNA: TGTGCCAGCAGCTTACGTGGGAGTTTATTGGGCACAGATACGCAGTATTTT. Its protein is CASSLRGSLLGTDTQYF.

This rearrangement joins TRBV7-2 to TRBJ2-3; D not resolved. CDR3 length: 14 amino acids. Looked up from germline, CDR1 is SGHTA and CDR2 is FQGNSA. The V and J ends lost 5 bases and 6 bases respectively, with 15 bases between them. CDR3 region: CASSPREVGDTQYF. In DNA, the CDR3 is TGTGCCAGCAGCCCCCGTGAGGTCGGGGATACGCAGTATTTT.

The genes are TRBV20-1 and TRBJ2-7; D perhaps matches TRBD1 (6 bases). V lost 3 bases and J lost 4, with 19 bases in between. CDR1 DFQATT and CDR2 SNEGSKA come from the germline V gene (reference sequence). The CDR3 is 15 amino acids. Written as DNA, the CDR3 is TGCAGTGCTAGTCAGGGGCGAAGTTTAGGTTACGAGCAGTACTTC. Translating it yields CSASQGRSLGYEQYF.

V gene TRBV18 combines with J gene TRBJ1-6; D is undetermined. The CDR3 contains 15 residues. V lost 3 bases and J 3 bases, leaving 9 bases between the germline ends. Germline lookup yields CDR1 KGHSH and CDR2 LQKENI. CDR3 DNA sequence: TGTGCCAGCTCACCGACGAGGAACTATAATTCACCCCTCCACTTT. Its protein is CASSPTRNYNSPLHF.

CDR3: CASRQGASPLHF. The CDR3, as DNA: TGTGCCAGCAGACAGGGCGCTTCACCCCTCCACTTT. The chain couples TRBV7-2 to TRBJ1-6; maybe TRBD1 (6 bases). Per germline, CDR1 SGHTA and CDR2 FQGNSA. The CDR3 extends over 12 amino acids. Between the trimmed V and J ends, which lost 6 bases and 9 bases, there was a span of 9 bases.

The V gene is TRBV19, the J gene TRBJ1-1; D possibly corresponds to TRBD1 (5 bases). In germline, CDR1 is LNHDA, CDR2 SQIVND (reference sequence). This CDR3 comprises 17 residues. Trimming took off 5 bases at V and 2 bases at J, with 21 bases between the two ends. CDR3 loop: CASSAPGARARNTEAFF. In DNA form, the CDR3 reads TGTGCCAGTAGTGCCCCTGGGGCCCGGGCACGTAACACTGAAGCTTTCTTT.

CDR3 DNA: TGCGCCAGCAGCCAACCAGGACTAGCGTCGTACAATGAGCAGTTCTTC. This encodes CASSQPGLASYNEQFF. The chain recombines TRBV4-1 with TRBJ2-1; 9 bases are shared with TRBD2. CDR1 MGHRA and CDR2 YSYEKL come from the germline V gene. Trimming at V came to 2 bases and at J to 4 bases, leaving 6 bases not matched to a gene. This CDR3 is built from 16 residues.

The rearrangement joins TRBV4-2 to TRBJ2-7; D remains ambiguous. Germline lookup yields CDR1 LGHNA and CDR2 YNFKEQ. The V and J ends lost 0 bases and 0 bases respectively, with 3 bases between them. This CDR3 has 13 residues. CDR3 in DNA: TGTGCCAGCAGCCAAGAGAGCTCCTACGAGCAGTACTTC. As protein: CASSQESSYEQYF.

The chain is built from TRBV10-3 and TRBJ1-2; D is unclear. Between the trimmed V and J ends, which lost 0 bases and 8 bases, there was a span of 7 bases. CDR3 length: 12 amino acids. Germline lookup yields CDR1 ENHRY and CDR2 SYGVKD. CDR3 sequence (DNA): TGTGCCATCAGTGAGTCGGCAACCGGCTACACCTTC. Residues: CAISESATGYTF.

The rearrangement joins TRBV7-2 to TRBJ1-5; unclear D gene. Germline CDR1 SGHTA, CDR2 FQGNSA. V lost 5 bases and J lost 4, with 12 bases in between. This CDR3 comprises 14 residues. The CDR3 loop reads CASSRRAGNQPQHF. The CDR3 DNA reads as TGTGCCAGCAGCCGTAGGGCGGGGAATCAGCCCCAGCATTTT.

This sequence joins TRBV15 and TRBJ1-5, with D unclear. CDR3 length: 14 amino acids. CDR1 is LNHNV, CDR2 YYDKDF, per germline (reference sequence). V dropped 6 bases and J dropped 5 bases, with 14 bases sitting between them. The DNA for the CDR3 is TGTGCCACCAGAGCCCGACGGGAAGATCAGCCCCAGCATTTT. Protein sequence: CATRARREDQPQHF.

The rearrangement uses TRBV2 and TRBJ2-2; 8 bases agree with TRBD1. Trimming cost V 6 bases and J 2 bases; bases outside gene matches: 14. The V gene's germline CDR1 is SNHLY and CDR2 FYNNEI. The CDR3 sequence is 18 residues long. The CDR3 DNA is TGTGCCAGCAGGGTAACAGCAGGGGGCTGGATTAACACCGGGGAGCTGTTTTTT. Its translation is CASRVTAGGWINTGELFF.

The chain is built from TRBV11-2 and TRBJ2-2; D possibly corresponds to TRBD2 (7 bases). The germline gives CDR1 SGHAT, CDR2 FQNNGV. V was trimmed by 11 bases and J by 7 bases, leaving 14 bases between them. The CDR3 runs 12 residues. CDR3 amino acids: CAGRGGGGELFF. As DNA, the CDR3 is TGTGCCGGACGGGGAGGGGGCGGGGAGCTGTTTTTT.

CDR3 DNA sequence: TGTGCCAGCAGCCAACTGGGGCTTGGAAACACCATATATTTT. This sequence encodes CASSQLGLGNTIYF. The chain recombines TRBV14 with TRBJ1-3; a possible D gene is TRBD1 (5 bases). The CDR3 length is 14 residues. Germline values: CDR1 SGHDN, CDR2 FVKESK. V was cut by 2 bases and J by 3 bases, with 8 bases left in between.

Details on this clone: The DNA is left out, because the CDR3 cannot be placed on it with certainty; the CDR3 is given as TCRdb lists it. The chain employs TRBV10-1 and TRBJ2-1; TRBD2, the D gene given by the table, was not confirmed from the DNA. CDR1 is WNHNN and CDR2 is SYGVQD in the germline V gene (reference sequence). The CDR3 spans 17 residues, counting both ends. CDR3 loop: CASSSGLAGFGGNEQFF.

This sequence joins TRBV10-3 and TRBJ2-2; 14 positions match TRBD2. The CDR3 length is 16 residues. CDR1 is ENHRY, CDR2 SYGVKD, per germline. The V gene end was trimmed by 7 bases and the J gene end by 3 bases; junction bases not matched to a gene: 4. The CDR3 here is CAIKGLAGVDTGELFF. CDR3 nucleotides: TGTGCCATCAAGGGACTAGCGGGAGTAGACACCGGGGAGCTGTTTTTT.

V usage is TRBV9 and J usage is TRBJ2-1, with 8 bases fitting TRBD2. V shed 4 bases and J 15 bases; nucleotides not matched to a gene: 12. Germline V lookup: CDR1 SGDLS, CDR2 YYNGEE. CDR3 length equals 13 residues. The chain's CDR3 is CASSKEVGLARFF. CDR3 coding DNA: TGTGCCAGCAGCAAAGAAGTTGGACTAGCACGGTTCTTC.